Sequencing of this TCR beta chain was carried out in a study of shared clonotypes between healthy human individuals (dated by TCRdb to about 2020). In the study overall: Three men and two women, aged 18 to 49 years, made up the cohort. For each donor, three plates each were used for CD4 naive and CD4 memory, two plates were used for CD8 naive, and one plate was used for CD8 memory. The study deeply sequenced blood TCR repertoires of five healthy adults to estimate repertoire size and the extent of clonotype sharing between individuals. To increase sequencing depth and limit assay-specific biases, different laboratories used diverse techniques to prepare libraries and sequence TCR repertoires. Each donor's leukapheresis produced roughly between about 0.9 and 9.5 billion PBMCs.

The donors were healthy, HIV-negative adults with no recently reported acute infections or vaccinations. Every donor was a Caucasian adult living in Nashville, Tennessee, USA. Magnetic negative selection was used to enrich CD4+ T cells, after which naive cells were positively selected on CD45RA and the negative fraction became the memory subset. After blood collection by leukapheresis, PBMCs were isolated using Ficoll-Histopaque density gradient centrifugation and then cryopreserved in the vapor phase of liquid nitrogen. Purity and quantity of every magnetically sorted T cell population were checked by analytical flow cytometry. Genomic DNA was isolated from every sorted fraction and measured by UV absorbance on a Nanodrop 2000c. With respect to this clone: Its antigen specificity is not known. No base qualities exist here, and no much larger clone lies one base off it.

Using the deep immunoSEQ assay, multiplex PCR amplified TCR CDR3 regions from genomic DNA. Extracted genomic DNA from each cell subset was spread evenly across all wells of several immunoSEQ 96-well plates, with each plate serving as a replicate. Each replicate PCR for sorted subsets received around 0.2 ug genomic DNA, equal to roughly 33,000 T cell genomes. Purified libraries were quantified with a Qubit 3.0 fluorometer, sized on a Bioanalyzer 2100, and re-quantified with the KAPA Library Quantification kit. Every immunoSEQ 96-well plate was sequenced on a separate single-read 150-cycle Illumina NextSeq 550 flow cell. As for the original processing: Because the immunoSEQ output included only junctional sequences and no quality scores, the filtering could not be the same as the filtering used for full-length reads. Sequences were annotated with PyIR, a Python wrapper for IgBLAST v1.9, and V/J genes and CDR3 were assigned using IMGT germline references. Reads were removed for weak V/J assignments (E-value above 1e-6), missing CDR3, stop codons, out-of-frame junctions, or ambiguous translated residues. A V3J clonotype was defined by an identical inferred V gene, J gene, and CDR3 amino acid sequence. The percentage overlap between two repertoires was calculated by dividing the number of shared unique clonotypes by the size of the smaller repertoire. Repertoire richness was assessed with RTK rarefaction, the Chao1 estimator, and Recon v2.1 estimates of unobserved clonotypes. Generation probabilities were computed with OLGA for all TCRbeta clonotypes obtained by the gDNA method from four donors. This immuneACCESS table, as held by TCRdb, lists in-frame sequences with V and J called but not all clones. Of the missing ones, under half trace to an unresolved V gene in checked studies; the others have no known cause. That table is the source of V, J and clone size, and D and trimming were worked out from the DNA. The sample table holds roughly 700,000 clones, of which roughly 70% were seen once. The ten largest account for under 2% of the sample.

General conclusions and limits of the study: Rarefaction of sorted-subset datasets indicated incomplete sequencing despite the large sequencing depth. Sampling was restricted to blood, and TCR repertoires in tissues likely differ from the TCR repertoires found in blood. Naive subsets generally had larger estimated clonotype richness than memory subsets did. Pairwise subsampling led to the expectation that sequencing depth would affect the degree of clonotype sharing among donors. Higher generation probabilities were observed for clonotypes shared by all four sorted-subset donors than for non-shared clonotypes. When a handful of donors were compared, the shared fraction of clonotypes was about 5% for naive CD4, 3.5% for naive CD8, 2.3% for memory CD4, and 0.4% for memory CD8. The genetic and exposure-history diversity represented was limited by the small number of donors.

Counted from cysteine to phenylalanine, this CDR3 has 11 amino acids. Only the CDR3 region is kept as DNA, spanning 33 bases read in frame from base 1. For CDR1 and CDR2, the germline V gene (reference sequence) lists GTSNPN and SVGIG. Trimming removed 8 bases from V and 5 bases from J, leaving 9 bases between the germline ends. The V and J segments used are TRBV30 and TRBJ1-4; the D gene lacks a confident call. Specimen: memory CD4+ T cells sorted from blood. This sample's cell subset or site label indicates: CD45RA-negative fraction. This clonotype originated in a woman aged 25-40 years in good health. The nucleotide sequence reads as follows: TGTGCCGGGAATACCAATGAAAAACTGTTTTTT. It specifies CAGNTNEKLFF.